This TCR beta chain emerged from a study of blood T cells in healthy people across ages. This clonotype showed up just a few times. V trimming: 5 bases; J trimming: 8 bases; junction bases outside the gene matches: 13. Germline CDR1 is MNHEY and CDR2 is SMNVEV (reference sequence). This CDR3 contains 16 residues. A second PCR of about 7 to 12 cycles used a sample-barcoded 5' primer and a J-beta primer mix. A single record per CDR3 protein comes from TCRdb applying MiXCR to the 5' RACE reads. Seen here are approximately 400,000 distinct CDR3 sequences, about 49% observed once, and the top ten hold 45% to 55%.

Sequencing input: blood. The clonotype originates from a man aged 55 to 69 in good health. The chain recombines TRBV27 with TRBJ1-2, with TRBD1 matching 11 bases. This CDR3 is CASSAVGTGGASGYTF. The CDR3 DNA is TGTGCCAGCAGTGCGGTGGGGACAGGGGGAGCCTCAGGCTACACCTTC.